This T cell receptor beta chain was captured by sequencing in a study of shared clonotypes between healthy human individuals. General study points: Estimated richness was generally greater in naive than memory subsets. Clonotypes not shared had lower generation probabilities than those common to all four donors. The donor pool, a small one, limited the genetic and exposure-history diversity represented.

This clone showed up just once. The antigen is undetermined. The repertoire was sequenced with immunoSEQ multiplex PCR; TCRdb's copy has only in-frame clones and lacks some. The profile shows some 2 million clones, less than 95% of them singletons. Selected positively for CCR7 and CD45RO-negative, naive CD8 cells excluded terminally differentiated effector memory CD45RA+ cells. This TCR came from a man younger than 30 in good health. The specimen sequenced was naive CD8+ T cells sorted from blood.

This chain's CDR3 is CASSSLRTDTQYF. The CDR3 DNA reads as TGTGCCAGCAGCTCGTTAAGGACAGATACGCAGTATTTT. The genes are TRBV11-2 and TRBJ2-3; the D is unclear. The V end was cut by 4 bases, the J end by 3 bases, with 8 bases between. CDR3 length: 13 amino acids. Germline CDR1 reads SGHAT; CDR2 reads FQNNGV.